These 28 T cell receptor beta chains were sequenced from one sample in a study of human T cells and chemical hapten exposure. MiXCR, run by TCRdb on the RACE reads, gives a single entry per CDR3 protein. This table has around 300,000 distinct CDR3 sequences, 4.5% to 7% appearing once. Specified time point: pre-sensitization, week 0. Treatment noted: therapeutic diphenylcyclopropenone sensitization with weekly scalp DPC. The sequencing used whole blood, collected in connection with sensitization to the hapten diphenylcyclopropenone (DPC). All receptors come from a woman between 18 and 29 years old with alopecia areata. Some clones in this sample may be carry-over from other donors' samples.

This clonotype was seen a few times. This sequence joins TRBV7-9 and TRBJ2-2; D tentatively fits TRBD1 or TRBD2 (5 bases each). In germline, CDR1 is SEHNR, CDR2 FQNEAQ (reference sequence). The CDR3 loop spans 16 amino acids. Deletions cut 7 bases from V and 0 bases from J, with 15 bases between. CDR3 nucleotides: TGTGCCAGCATCCTGAGGGCAGGGACGAACACCGGGGAGCTGTTTTTT. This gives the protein CASILRAGTNTGELFF.

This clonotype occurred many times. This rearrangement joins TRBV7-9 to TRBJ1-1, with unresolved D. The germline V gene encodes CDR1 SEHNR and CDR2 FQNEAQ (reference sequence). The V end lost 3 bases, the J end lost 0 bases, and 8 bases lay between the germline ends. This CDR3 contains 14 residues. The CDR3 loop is CASSLAPVNTEAFF. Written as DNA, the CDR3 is TGTGCCAGCAGCTTGGCGCCGGTGAACACTGAAGCTTTCTTT.

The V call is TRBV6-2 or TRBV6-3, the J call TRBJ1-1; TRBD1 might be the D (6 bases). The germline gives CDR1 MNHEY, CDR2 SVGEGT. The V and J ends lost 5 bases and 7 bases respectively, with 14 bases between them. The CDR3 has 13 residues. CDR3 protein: CASSPWQGSEAFF. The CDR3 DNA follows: TGTGCCAGCAGTCCCTGGCAGGGGAGTGAAGCTTTCTTT.

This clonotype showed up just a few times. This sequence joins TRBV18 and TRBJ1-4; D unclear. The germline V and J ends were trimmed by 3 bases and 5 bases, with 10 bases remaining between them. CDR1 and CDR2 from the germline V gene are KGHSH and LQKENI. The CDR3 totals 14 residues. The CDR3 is CASSPAGINEKLFF. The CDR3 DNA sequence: TGTGCCAGCTCACCGGCGGGTATAAATGAAAAACTGTTTTTT.

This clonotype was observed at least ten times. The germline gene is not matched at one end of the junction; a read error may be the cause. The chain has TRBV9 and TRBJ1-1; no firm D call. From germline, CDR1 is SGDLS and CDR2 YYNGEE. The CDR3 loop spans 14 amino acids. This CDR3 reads CVSSVGGLNTEAFF. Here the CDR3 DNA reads TGTGTCAGCAGCGTAGGAGGGCTGAACACTGAAGCTTTCTTT.

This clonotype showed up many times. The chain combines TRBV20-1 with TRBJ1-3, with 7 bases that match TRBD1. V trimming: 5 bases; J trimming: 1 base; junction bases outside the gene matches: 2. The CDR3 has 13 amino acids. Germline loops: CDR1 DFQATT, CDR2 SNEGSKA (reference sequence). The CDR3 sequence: CSAGGQSGNTIYF. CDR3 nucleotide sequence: TGCAGTGCTGGGGGACAGTCTGGAAACACCATATATTTT.

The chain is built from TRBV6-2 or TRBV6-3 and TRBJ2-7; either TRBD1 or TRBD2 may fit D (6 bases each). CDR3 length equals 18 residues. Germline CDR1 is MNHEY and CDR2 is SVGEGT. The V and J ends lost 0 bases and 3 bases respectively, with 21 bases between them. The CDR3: CASSYSKLPPGAHYEQYF. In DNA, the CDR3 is TGTGCCAGCAGTTACTCGAAATTACCCCCGGGGGCCCACTACGAGCAGTACTTC.

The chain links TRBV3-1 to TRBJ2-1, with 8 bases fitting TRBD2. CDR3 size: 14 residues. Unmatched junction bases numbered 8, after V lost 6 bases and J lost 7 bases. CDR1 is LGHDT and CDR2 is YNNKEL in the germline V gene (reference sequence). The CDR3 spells CASSFGLAVNEQFF. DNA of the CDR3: TGTGCCAGCAGTTTCGGACTAGCCGTGAATGAGCAGTTCTTC.

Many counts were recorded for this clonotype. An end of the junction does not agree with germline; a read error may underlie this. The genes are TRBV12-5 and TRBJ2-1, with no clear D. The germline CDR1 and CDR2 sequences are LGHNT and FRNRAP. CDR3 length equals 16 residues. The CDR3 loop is CASGLLRSTGYNEQFF. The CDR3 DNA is TGCGCTAGTGGTTTGCTAAGGAGCACCGGATACAATGAGCAGTTCTTC.

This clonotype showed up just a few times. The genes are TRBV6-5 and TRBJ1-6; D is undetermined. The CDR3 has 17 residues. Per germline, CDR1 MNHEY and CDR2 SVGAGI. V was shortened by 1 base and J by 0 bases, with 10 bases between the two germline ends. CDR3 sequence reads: CASSYYGEDSYNSPLHF. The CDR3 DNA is TGTGCCAGCAGTTACTACGGGGAAGACTCCTATAATTCACCCCTCCACTTT.

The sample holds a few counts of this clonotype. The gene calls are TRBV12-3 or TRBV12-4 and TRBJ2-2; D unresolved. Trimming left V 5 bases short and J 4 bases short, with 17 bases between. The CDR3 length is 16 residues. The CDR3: CASSPSNGPSTGELFF. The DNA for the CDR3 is TGTGCCAGCAGTCCGAGCAACGGGCCGAGCACCGGGGAGCTGTTTTTT.

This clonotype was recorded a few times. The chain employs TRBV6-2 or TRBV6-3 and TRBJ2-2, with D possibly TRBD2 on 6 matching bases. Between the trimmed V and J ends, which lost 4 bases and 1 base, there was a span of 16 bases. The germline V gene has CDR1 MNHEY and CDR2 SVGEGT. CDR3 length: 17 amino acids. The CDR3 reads CASSSHSPGENTGELFF. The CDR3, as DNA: TGTGCCAGCAGTTCCCATTCCCCGGGGGAGAACACCGGGGAGCTGTTTTTT.

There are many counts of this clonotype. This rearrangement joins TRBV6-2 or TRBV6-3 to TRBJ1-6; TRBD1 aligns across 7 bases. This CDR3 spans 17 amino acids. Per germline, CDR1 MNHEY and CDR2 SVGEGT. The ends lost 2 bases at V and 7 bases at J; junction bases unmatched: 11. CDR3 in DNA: TGTGCCAGCAGTTACCCGGGACAGACAAACTTGAATTCACCCCTCCACTTT. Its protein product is CASSYPGQTNLNSPLHF.

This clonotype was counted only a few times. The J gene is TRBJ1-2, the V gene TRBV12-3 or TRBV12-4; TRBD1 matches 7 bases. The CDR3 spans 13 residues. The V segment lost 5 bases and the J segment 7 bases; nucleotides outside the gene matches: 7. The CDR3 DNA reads TGTGCCAGCAGTCAGACAGGGCTTGGTGGCTACACCTTC. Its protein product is CASSQTGLGGYTF.

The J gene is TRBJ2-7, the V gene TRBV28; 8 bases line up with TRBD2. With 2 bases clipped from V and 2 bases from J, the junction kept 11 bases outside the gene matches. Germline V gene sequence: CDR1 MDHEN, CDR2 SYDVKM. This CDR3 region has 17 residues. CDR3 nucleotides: TGTGCCAGCAGTTTAAGAACGAGCGGGGGCCGGGCCTACGAGCAGTACTTC. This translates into CASSLRTSGGRAYEQYF.

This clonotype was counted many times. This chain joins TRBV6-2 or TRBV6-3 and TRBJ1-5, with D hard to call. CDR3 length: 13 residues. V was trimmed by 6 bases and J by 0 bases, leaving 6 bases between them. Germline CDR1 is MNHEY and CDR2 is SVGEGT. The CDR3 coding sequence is TGTGCCAGCAGCGAGGTTAGCAATCAGCCCCAGCATTTT. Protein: CASSEVSNQPQHF.

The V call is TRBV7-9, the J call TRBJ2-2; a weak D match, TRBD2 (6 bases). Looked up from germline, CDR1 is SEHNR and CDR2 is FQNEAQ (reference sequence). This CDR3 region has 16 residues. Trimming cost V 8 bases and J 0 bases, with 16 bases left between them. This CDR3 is CASGAGTYTNTGELFF. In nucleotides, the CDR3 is TGTGCCAGCGGCGCCGGGACTTACACGAACACCGGGGAGCTGTTTTTT. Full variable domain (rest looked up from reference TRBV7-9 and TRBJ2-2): DTGVSQNPRHKITKRGQNVTFRCDPISEHNRLYWYRQTLGQGPEFLTYFQNEAQLEKSRLLSDRFSAERPKGSFSTLEIQRTEQGDSAMYLCASGAGTYTNTGELFFGEGSRLTVL.

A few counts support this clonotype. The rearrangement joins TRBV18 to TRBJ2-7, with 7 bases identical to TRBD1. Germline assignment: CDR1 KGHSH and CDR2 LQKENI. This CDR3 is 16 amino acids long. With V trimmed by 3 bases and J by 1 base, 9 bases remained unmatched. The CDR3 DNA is TGTGCCAGCTCACCCCTGAAGGGGGCATTTTCCTACGAGCAGTACTTC. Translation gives CASSPLKGAFSYEQYF. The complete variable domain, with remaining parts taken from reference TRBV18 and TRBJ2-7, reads NAGVMQNPRHLVRRRGQEARLRCSPMKGHSHVYWYRQLPEEGLKFMVYLQKENIIDESGMPKERFSAEFPKEGPSILRIQQVVRGDSAAYFCASSPLKGAFSYEQYFGPGTRLTVT.

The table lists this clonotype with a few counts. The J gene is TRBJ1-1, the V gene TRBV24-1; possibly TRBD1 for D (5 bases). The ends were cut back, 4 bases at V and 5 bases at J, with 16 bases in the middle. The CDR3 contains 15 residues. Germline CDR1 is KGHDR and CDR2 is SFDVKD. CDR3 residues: CATSDHRQQRTEAFF. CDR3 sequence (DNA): TGTGCCACCAGTGACCATAGACAGCAGCGGACTGAAGCTTTCTTT.

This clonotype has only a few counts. The CDR3 region is CASSLMGVMSYGYTF. The CDR3 DNA follows: TGTGCCAGCAGTTTAATGGGGGTAATGAGCTATGGCTACACCTTC. This chain joins TRBV28 and TRBJ1-2, with a possible D match to TRBD1 (5 bases). Germline V CDR1 and CDR2: MDHEN, SYDVKM. V was pared by 2 bases and J by 4 bases, with 14 bases between. This CDR3 comprises 15 residues.

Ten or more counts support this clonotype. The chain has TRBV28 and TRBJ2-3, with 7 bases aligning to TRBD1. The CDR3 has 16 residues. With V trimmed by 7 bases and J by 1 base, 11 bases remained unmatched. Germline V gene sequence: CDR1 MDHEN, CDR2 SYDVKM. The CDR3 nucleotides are TGTGCCAGCATCCGTCAGACAGGGTCTCGCACAGATACGCAGTATTTT. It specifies CASIRQTGSRTDTQYF.

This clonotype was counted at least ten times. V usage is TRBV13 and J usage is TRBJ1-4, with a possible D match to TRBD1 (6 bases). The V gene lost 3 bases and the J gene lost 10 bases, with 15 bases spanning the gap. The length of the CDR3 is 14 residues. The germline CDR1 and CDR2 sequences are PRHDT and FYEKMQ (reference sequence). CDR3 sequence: CASSFDRSAGKLFF. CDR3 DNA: TGTGCCAGCAGCTTCGACAGGTCTGCGGGAAAACTGTTTTTT.

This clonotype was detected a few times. The CDR3 DNA sequence: TGCGCCAGCAGCCGGGCCAAGGGGGCCTCCTATGGCTACACCTTC. Its protein product is CASSRAKGASYGYTF. The V call is TRBV4-1, the J call TRBJ1-2; 7 bases match TRBD1. V dropped 4 bases and J dropped 4; count of bases not matched to a gene: 9. The CDR3 totals 15 residues. Germline V gene sequence: CDR1 MGHRA, CDR2 YSYEKL.

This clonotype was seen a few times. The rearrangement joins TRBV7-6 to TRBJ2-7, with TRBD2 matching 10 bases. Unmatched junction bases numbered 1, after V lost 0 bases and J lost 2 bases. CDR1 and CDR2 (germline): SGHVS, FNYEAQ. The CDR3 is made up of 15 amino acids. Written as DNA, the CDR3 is TGTGCCAGCAGCTTAGCCAGCGGGGGGGCCTACGAGCAGTACTTC. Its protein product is CASSLASGGAYEQYF.

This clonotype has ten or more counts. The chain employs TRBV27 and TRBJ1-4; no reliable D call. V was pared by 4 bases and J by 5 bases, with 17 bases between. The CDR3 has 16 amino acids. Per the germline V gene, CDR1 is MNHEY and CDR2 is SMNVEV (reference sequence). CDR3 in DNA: TGTGCCAGCAGTTCGCCTTGGCGGGTTCAGAATGAAAAACTGTTTTTT. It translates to CASSSPWRVQNEKLFF.

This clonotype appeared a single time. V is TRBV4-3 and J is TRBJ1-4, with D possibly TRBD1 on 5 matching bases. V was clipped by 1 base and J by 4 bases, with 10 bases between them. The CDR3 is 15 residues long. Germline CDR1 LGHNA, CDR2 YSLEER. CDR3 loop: CASSQGQNRNEKLFF. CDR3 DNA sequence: TGCGCCAGCAGCCAAGGACAGAATCGTAATGAAAAACTGTTTTTT.

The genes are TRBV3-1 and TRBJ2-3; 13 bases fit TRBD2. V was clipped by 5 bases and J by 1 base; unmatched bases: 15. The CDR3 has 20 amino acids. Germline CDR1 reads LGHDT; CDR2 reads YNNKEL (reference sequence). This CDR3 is CASSSRGVLAGGSRTDTQYF. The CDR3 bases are TGTGCCAGCAGCTCCCGAGGAGTACTAGCGGGGGGGTCACGCACAGATACGCAGTATTTT.

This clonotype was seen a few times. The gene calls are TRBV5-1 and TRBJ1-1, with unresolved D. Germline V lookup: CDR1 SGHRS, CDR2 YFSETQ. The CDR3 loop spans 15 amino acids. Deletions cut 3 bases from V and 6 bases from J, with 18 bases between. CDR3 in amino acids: CASSSHSSRVAEAFF. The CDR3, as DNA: TGCGCCAGCAGCTCCCACTCCAGTAGGGTCGCTGAAGCTTTCTTT.